The 24 T cell receptor beta chains reported below all come from one sample, sequenced in a study of response to subunit inactivated influenza vaccine. TCRdb called the RT-PCR reads again in MiXCR, with one record for every CDR3 protein. In the table there are about 800,000 distinct CDR3 sequences, 20% to 25% of which are singletons. The source was PBMCs from blood, collected roughly 5 days after vaccination. The receptor source for this set is a man aged 50 to 59 who received an inactivated influenza vaccine.

The chain joins TRBV30 to TRBJ2-7, with unresolved D. This CDR3 contains 13 residues. Germline values: CDR1 GTSNPN, CDR2 SVGIG (reference sequence). CDR3 in amino acids: CASFRATTYEQYF. The CDR3 region has the DNA TGTGCTTCATTTCGTGCCACTACCTACGAGCAGTACTTC.

There are a few counts of this clonotype. This chain uses TRBV20-1 with TRBJ2-3; no definite D call. The length of the CDR3 is 12 residues. V was trimmed by 5 bases and J by 4 bases, leaving 10 bases between them. Germline CDR1 is DFQATT and CDR2 is SNEGSKA (reference sequence). Here the CDR3 DNA reads TGCAGTGCTCTTGGGGTCCCAGATACGCAGTATTTT. Amino acids: CSALGVPDTQYF.

This clonotype was counted many times. This chain links TRBV9 with TRBJ2-3; 9 bases are a match to TRBD2. The CDR3 runs 15 residues. V lost 2 bases and J lost 2; bases outside the gene matches: 3. CDR1 SGDLS and CDR2 YYNGEE come from the germline V gene. CDR3 loop: CASSVGTSSTDTQYF. The CDR3 region has the DNA TGTGCCAGCAGCGTTGGGACTAGCTCCACAGATACGCAGTATTTT. The whole variable domain, filled in from reference TRBV9 and TRBJ2-3, reads DSGVTQTPKHLITATGQRVTLRCSPRSGDLSVYWYQQSLDQGLQFLIQYYNGEERAKGNILERFSAQQFPDLHSELNLSSLELGDSALYFCASSVGTSSTDTQYFGPGTRLTVL.

This clonotype was detected only a few times. One end of the junction varies from germline; a read error may be responsible. This chain joins TRBV10-3 and TRBJ2-7; TRBD1 might be the D (5 bases). Germline V gene data show CDR1 as ENHRY and CDR2 as SYGVKD. The CDR3 is 12 amino acids. CDR3 amino acids: CAISPEGAGPRF. The CDR3 DNA sequence: TGTGCCATCAGTCCGGAAGGGGCAGGGCCTAGGTTC.

The table lists this clonotype with a few counts. The gene calls are TRBV7-2 and TRBJ2-1; 13 positions agree with TRBD2. The CDR3 has 14 amino acids. Germline V gives CDR1 SGHTA, CDR2 FQGNSA. With V trimmed by 4 bases and J by 10 bases, 4 bases remained unmatched. CDR3 region: CASSWGLAGKEQFF. DNA for the CDR3: TGTGCCAGCAGCTGGGGACTAGCGGGGAAGGAGCAGTTCTTC.

V is TRBV12-3 or TRBV12-4 and J is TRBJ2-6; 7 nucleotides align to TRBD1. CDR3 length: 16 residues. J lost 0 bases, V lost 3 bases, and 2 bases had no gene match. CDR3 amino acids: CASSFGTASGANVLTF. DNA for the CDR3: TGTGCCAGCAGTTTCGGGACAGCCTCTGGGGCCAACGTCCTGACTTTC.

The count of this clonotype is one. The chain combines TRBV7-8 with TRBJ1-1; tentative D call: TRBD1 (5 bases). The CDR3 is 14 amino acids. Per germline, CDR1 SGHVS and CDR2 FQNEAQ. V dropped 2 bases and J dropped 2 bases, with 9 bases sitting between them. In nucleotides, the CDR3 is TGTGCCAGCAGCTTACCAGGGAGCAACACTGAAGCTTTCTTT. Amino acid sequence: CASSLPGSNTEAFF.

This clonotype was recorded a few times. This chain joins TRBV15 and TRBJ2-7, with 8 nucleotides matching TRBD2. The germline V gene encodes CDR1 LNHNV and CDR2 YYDKDF (reference sequence). The CDR3 is made up of 14 amino acids. V shed 5 bases, J shed 9 bases, and the junction held 12 bases outside the gene matches. As DNA, the CDR3 is TGTGCCACCAGCGGGACTAGATTCCGGAGAGTGCAGTACTTC. It is translated as CATSGTRFRRVQYF.

In its sample, this clonotype was seen a few times. The genes are TRBV2 and TRBJ2-5, with 9 bases matching TRBD2. Germline values: CDR1 SNHLY, CDR2 FYNNEI. The CDR3 spans 16 residues. The trim removed 4 bases at V and 2 bases at J, leaving 8 bases unmatched. The CDR3 spells CASSVGLAGPQETQYF. DNA of the CDR3: TGTGCCAGCAGTGTTGGTCTAGCGGGGCCTCAAGAGACCCAGTACTTC.

This clonotype was detected a few times. The chain uses TRBV20-1 and TRBJ1-1, with D possibly being TRBD1 (5 bases). The CDR3 runs to 12 residues. Per germline, CDR1 DFQATT and CDR2 SNEGSKA (reference sequence). CDR3 loop: CRALGVNTEAFF. In DNA, the CDR3 is TGCAGAGCTCTAGGGGTGAACACTGAAGCTTTCTTT.

There are many counts of this clonotype. The chain employs TRBV29-1 and TRBJ2-1; 7 positions agree with TRBD2. CDR3 size: 13 residues. The germline gives CDR1 SQVTM, CDR2 ANQGSEA. Trimming at V came to 2 bases and at J to 6 bases, leaving 4 bases not matched to a gene. The CDR3 DNA follows: TGCAGCGTTGAAACCGGGACTACCAATGAGCAGTTCTTC. This sequence encodes CSVETGTTNEQFF.

The gene calls are TRBV7-2 and TRBJ2-3; 7 bases are a match to TRBD1. V shed 5 bases and J 5 bases; nucleotides not matched to a gene: 13. The V gene's germline CDR1 is SGHTA and CDR2 FQGNSA. This CDR3 contains 16 residues. This CDR3 is CASSADRAGGLDTQYF. The CDR3 DNA follows: TGTGCCAGCAGCGCCGACAGGGCAGGTGGTTTAGATACGCAGTATTTT.

This sequence joins TRBV28 and TRBJ2-5; D is unclear. Germline V CDR1 and CDR2: MDHEN, SYDVKM. CDR3 length equals 19 residues. The germline V and J ends were trimmed by 6 bases and 2 bases, with 28 bases remaining between them. This CDR3 reads CASSPIFSLPLGDQETQYF. The CDR3 DNA follows: TGTGCCAGCAGCCCGATTTTTTCATTACCCCTGGGTGATCAAGAGACCCAGTACTTC.

The chain combines TRBV10-3 with TRBJ2-2; 15 positions agree with TRBD2. Unmatched junction bases numbered 6, after V lost 9 bases and J lost 4 bases. Germline CDR1 is ENHRY and CDR2 is SYGVKD. This CDR3 has 16 residues. CDR3: CAIGLAGGPGTGELFF. In nucleotides, the CDR3 is TGTGCCATAGGACTAGCGGGAGGGCCTGGCACCGGGGAGCTGTTTTTT.

This chain connects TRBV6-2 or TRBV6-3 to TRBJ2-4; D remains unclear. The V end was cut by 6 bases, the J end by 0 bases, with 21 bases between. The CDR3 contains 18 residues. The V gene's germline CDR1 is MNHEY and CDR2 SVGEGT. The CDR3 nucleotides read TGTGCCAGCAGGCAAGGGAAGACGGCTAAGCTAGCCAAAAACATTCAGTACTTC. Its translation is CASRQGKTAKLAKNIQYF.

The CDR3 DNA reads as TGTGCCATCATCGGTCCTAGCGGAGTTTACGAGCAGTACTTC. It encodes CAIIGPSGVYEQYF. The chain joins TRBV10-3 to TRBJ2-7; 7 nucleotides line up with TRBD2. CDR3 size: 14 residues. The germline V gene has CDR1 ENHRY and CDR2 SYGVKD. The V segment lost 7 bases and the J segment 4 bases; nucleotides outside the gene matches: 10.

This chain joins TRBV5-1 and TRBJ1-6, with D possibly TRBD1 on 5 matching bases. CDR1 and CDR2 from the germline V gene are SGHRS and YFSETQ. The V end was cut by 2 bases, the J end by 10 bases, with 16 bases between. The CDR3 has 15 residues. The DNA for the CDR3 is TGCGCCAGCAGCTTCTCCGGAGGGGACCTATCACCCCTCCACTTT. It specifies CASSFSGGDLSPLHF.

The CDR3 here is CASSGALYSNQPQHF. In DNA form, the CDR3 reads TGTGCCAGCAGTGGAGCGTTATATAGCAATCAGCCCCAGCATTTT. The V and J genes are TRBV2 and TRBJ1-5; D unresolved. The CDR3 extends over 15 amino acids. Germline CDR1 reads SNHLY; CDR2 reads FYNNEI. V was clipped by 4 bases and J by 0 bases, with 10 bases between them. Variable domain in full (rest from reference TRBV2 and TRBJ1-5): EPEVTQTPSHQVTQMGQEVILRCVPISNHLYFYWYRQILGQKVEFLVSFYNNEISEKSEIFDDQFSVERPDGSNFTLKIRSTKLEDSAMYFCASSGALYSNQPQHFGDGTRLSIL.

This chain uses TRBV4-2 with TRBJ2-3; TRBD2 matches 11 bases. The CDR3 contains 16 residues. V dropped 0 bases and J dropped 5; count of bases not matched to a gene: 4. Per the germline V gene, CDR1 is LGHNA and CDR2 is YNFKEQ. The CDR3 loop reads CASSQEEGLAGDTQYF. DNA of the CDR3: TGTGCCAGCAGCCAAGAAGAAGGACTAGCGGGAGATACGCAGTATTTT.

The rearrangement joins TRBV24-1 to TRBJ2-7; D remains unclear. From germline, CDR1 is KGHDR and CDR2 SFDVKD. This CDR3 is built from 12 residues. Trimming took off 3 bases at V and 4 bases at J, with 6 bases between the two ends. This CDR3 is CATSDARYEQYF. CDR3 nucleotides: TGTGCCACCAGTGATGCGAGATACGAGCAGTACTTC.

This clonotype was recorded many times. The gene calls are TRBV10-3 and TRBJ2-7; D uncertain. V lost 4 bases, J lost 0 bases, and 13 bases lay in between. This CDR3 is 15 amino acids long. CDR1 ENHRY and CDR2 SYGVKD come from the germline V gene. The chain's CDR3 is CAISGTAVGSYEQYF. The CDR3 DNA is TGTGCCATCAGTGGCACAGCCGTAGGCTCCTACGAGCAGTACTTC.

This clonotype came up a few times. The rearrangement links TRBV12-3 or TRBV12-4 to TRBJ2-7, with D perhaps matching TRBD1 or TRBD2 (7 bases each). Trimming left V 7 bases short and J 5 bases short, with 21 bases between. The CDR3 totals 15 residues. The DNA of the CDR3 is TGTGCCAGCAAAATGACCAGGGGGAGGGGTAACGAGCAGTACTTC. As protein: CASKMTRGRGNEQYF.

The chain uses TRBV25-1 and TRBJ1-2; D gene uncertain. This CDR3 spans 14 amino acids. CDR1 and CDR2 from the germline V gene are MGHDK and SYGVNS. V was clipped by 0 bases and J by 2 bases, with 7 bases between them. CDR3: CASSEYFRNYGYTF. The CDR3, as DNA: TGTGCCAGCAGTGAATATTTCAGAAACTATGGCTACACCTTC.

In its sample, this clonotype was seen a few times. The V call is TRBV5-1, the J call TRBJ2-1; 9 bases are a match to TRBD2. Germline assignment: CDR1 SGHRS and CDR2 YFSETQ. The CDR3 has 15 amino acids. J was trimmed by 6 bases and V by 4 bases; bases with no gene match: 8. Written as DNA, the CDR3 is TGCGCCAGCAGCCCCAGCGGGAGGCCGGTCAATGAGCAGTTCTTC. Protein: CASSPSGRPVNEQFF.